This TCR beta chain was retrieved from a study of human T cells and chemical hapten exposure. As handled by the study authors: Individual samples carried between about 23,224 and 700,000 TCRs, with 95,638 as the median. Via MiXCR, TCRdb re-called the RACE reads, giving one row per CDR3 protein. These V and J calls rely on TCRdb rather than the paper's analysis. Of under 45,000 distinct CDR3 sequences in the sample, roughly 10% were seen once. This clonotype was observed many times. Regarding time point: pre-sensitization, week 0. Treatment meaning: therapeutic diphenylcyclopropenone sensitization with weekly scalp DPC. CDR3 length equals 12 residues. The germline V gene encodes CDR1 MNHNY and CDR2 SVGAGI (reference sequence). V was clipped by 6 bases and J by 16 bases; unmatched bases: 8.

Sequenced material: whole blood, taken in connection with sensitization to the hapten diphenylcyclopropenone (DPC). The chain has TRBV6-6 and TRBJ2-1, with TRBD2 identical over 11 bases. The receptor's source is a man aged 25 to 40 with alopecia areata. Some clones in this sample may be carry-over from other donors' samples. The CDR3 loop is CASRSSGRPYFF. The CDR3 DNA is TGTGCCAGCAGATCTAGCGGGAGGCCATATTTCTTC.